What follows are 16 T cell receptor beta chains derived from one specimen sequenced in a study of T cells in Graves' hyperthyroidism and ophthalmopathy. Amplification of TCR beta CDR3 regions used RNA as the template. HTBI primers were used for first-round RT-PCR of the TCR CDR3. TCRdb reprocessed the multiplex PCR reads via MiXCR and lists one record per CDR3 protein. The sample includes about 98,000 distinct CDR3 sequences, about 40% of them seen just once. Sequencing was performed on peripheral blood or thyroid tissue (not recorded which). The source of these receptors is a woman younger than 45 with Graves' hyperthyroidism.

This clonotype was observed a few times. A much larger clone sits a single nucleotide away, making a read error possible. The rearrangement joins TRBV5-1 to TRBJ2-7; TRBD1 matches 9 bases. The V gene's germline CDR1 is SGHRS and CDR2 YFSETQ. The ends lost 2 bases at V and 5 bases at J; junction bases unmatched: 5. CDR3 length: 14 residues. DNA for the CDR3: TGCGCCAGCAGCTTTGAGGACAGGGGCAACGAGCAGTACTTC. This codes for CASSFEDRGNEQYF.

This clonotype came up many times. The CDR3 loop is CASTDHTKNTGELFF. The CDR3 nucleotides are TGCGCCAGCACTGACCATACTAAGAACACCGGGGAGCTGTTTTTT. The gene calls are TRBV5-1 and TRBJ2-2, with unresolved D. The CDR3 is 15 amino acids. V lost 6 bases and J lost 1, with 13 bases in between. CDR1 and CDR2 (germline): SGHRS, YFSETQ.

The V call is TRBV7-9, the J call TRBJ2-3; D not resolved. The germline V gene has CDR1 SEHNR and CDR2 FQNEAQ (reference sequence). Between the trimmed V and J ends, which lost 1 base and 2 bases, there was a span of 16 bases. CDR3 length: 17 amino acids. CDR3 in amino acids: CASSLDFGGRTTDTQYF. DNA for the CDR3: TGTGCCAGCAGCTTAGATTTTGGTGGCAGGACCACAGATACGCAGTATTTT.

Comment on this clonotype: With a much larger clone just one base away, this may be a read error. The chain recombines TRBV5-1 with TRBJ2-2; no clear D. Germline values: CDR1 SGHRS, CDR2 YFSETQ. The length of the CDR3 is 15 residues. The CDR3 is CSNSVGQANTGELFF. Here the CDR3 DNA reads TGCTCCAACAGCGTGGGCCAGGCTAACACCGGGGAGCTGTTTTTT. The complete variable domain, with remaining parts taken from reference TRBV5-1 and TRBJ2-2, reads KAGVTQTPRYLIKTRGQQVTLSCSPISGHRSVSWYQQTPGQGLQFLFEYFSETQRNKGNFPGRFSGRQFSNSRSEMNVSTLELGDSALYLCSNSVGQANTGELFFGEGSRLTVL.

This clonotype was counted between two and nine times. As DNA, the CDR3 is TGCGCCACCACGGTTGGACTTTCAGGTGATACGCAGTATTTT. As protein: CATTVGLSGDTQYF. The rearrangement links TRBV5-1 to TRBJ2-3, with a possible D match to TRBD2 (5 bases). The V end was cut by 9 bases, the J end by 6 bases, with 20 bases between. CDR1 is SGHRS, CDR2 YFSETQ, per germline. The length of the CDR3 is 14 residues. The whole variable domain, filled in from reference TRBV5-1 and TRBJ2-3, reads KAGVTQTPRYLIKTRGQQVTLSCSPISGHRSVSWYQQTPGQGLQFLFEYFSETQRNKGNFPGRFSGRQFSNSRSEMNVSTLELGDSALYLCATTVGLSGDTQYFGPGTRLTVL.

This clonotype occurred many times. V usage is TRBV19 and J usage is TRBJ2-1; D not certain. The germline CDR1 and CDR2 sequences are LNHDA and SQIVND (reference sequence). Trimming pared 8 bases from V and 9 bases from J, leaving 5 bases between. The CDR3 has 9 amino acids. DNA for the CDR3: TGTGCCAGTGGAATTGAGCAGTTCTTC. It codes for CASGIEQFF.

This clonotype was seen ten or more times. The chain is built from TRBV5-1 and TRBJ1-6; D gene unclear. V was shortened by 4 bases and J by 5 bases, with 13 bases between the two germline ends. The CDR3 extends over 15 amino acids. Germline loops: CDR1 SGHRS, CDR2 YFSETQ. As DNA, the CDR3 is TGCGCCAGCAGCCCCTACGGGAAAGATAATTCACCCCTCCACTTT. Translating it yields CASSPYGKDNSPLHF. Using reference TRBV5-1 and TRBJ1-6 for the parts outside the CDR3, the full variable domain is KAGVTQTPRYLIKTRGQQVTLSCSPISGHRSVSWYQQTPGQGLQFLFEYFSETQRNKGNFPGRFSGRQFSNSRSEMNVSTLELGDSALYLCASSPYGKDNSPLHFGNGTRLTVT.

This clonotype was seen just once. The chain links TRBV2 to TRBJ2-2; tentative D call: TRBD2 (6 bases). V was trimmed by 6 bases and J by 5 bases, leaving 16 bases between them. CDR3 length equals 15 residues. CDR1 and CDR2 from the germline V gene are SNHLY and FYNNEI. The CDR3 sequence is CASREGLLRTGELFF. Written as DNA, the CDR3 is TGTGCCAGCAGAGAGGGACTCCTTCGGACCGGGGAGCTGTTTTTT.

A note on this clonotype: A read error may explain this, as a much larger clone is one base away. V and J are TRBV5-6 and TRBJ2-3; D is perhaps TRBD1 (5 bases). CDR3 size: 13 residues. Germline V CDR1 and CDR2: SGHDT, YYEEEE. V lost 0 bases and J lost 5, with 7 bases in between. The CDR3 region has the DNA TGTGCCAGCAGCTTGGAGGGGATAGATACGCAGTATTTT. It yields the protein CASSLEGIDTQYF.

About this clonotype itself: A much larger clone sits a single nucleotide away, making a read error possible. The chain combines TRBV4-3 with TRBJ1-4; 7 bases align to TRBD1. This CDR3 is built from 15 residues. The germline CDR1 and CDR2 sequences are LGHNA and YSLEER. The J segment lost 13 bases and the V segment lost 0 bases, leaving 11 bases of the junction unmatched. CDR3 sequence: CASSQDGDSYGRLFF. In DNA form, the CDR3 reads TGCGCCAGCAGCCAAGATGGGGACAGTTACGGAAGACTGTTTTTT.

The sample holds one count of this clonotype. A single base separates this from a much larger clone, so it may be a read error. The V gene is TRBV6-2 or TRBV6-3, the J gene TRBJ1-5; D unresolved. The length of the CDR3 is 15 residues. CDR1 and CDR2 (germline): MNHEY, SVGEGT. The DNA of the CDR3 is TGTGCCAACAGTGAGGCCTCCATGATGGGTCAGCCCCAGCATTTT. As protein: CANSEASMMGQPQHF.

This clonotype has a handful of counts. V and J are TRBV7-8 and TRBJ2-6, with D maybe TRBD2 (6 bases). Deletions cut 2 bases from V and 0 bases from J, with 11 bases between. CDR3 length: 17 amino acids. The germline gives CDR1 SGHVS, CDR2 FQNEAQ. The CDR3 DNA follows: TGTGCCAGCAGCTTATGGAGGGGAACCTCTGGGGCCAACGTCCTGACTTTC. It yields the protein CASSLWRGTSGANVLTF.

With regard to this clonotype: At one of its ends the junction is not consistent with the germline gene, which may arise from a read error. The chain uses TRBV4-1 and TRBJ2-5; D tentatively reads TRBD1 or TRBD2 (5 bases each). This CDR3 has 14 residues. Germline V lookup: CDR1 MGHRA, CDR2 YSYEKL. In DNA form, the CDR3 reads TGCGTCAGCAGCCTTTTCCGGGACCAAGGGACCCAGTACTTC. Protein sequence: CVSSLFRDQGTQYF.

In its sample, this clonotype was seen many times. The genes are TRBV2 and TRBJ1-5; D uncertain. Germline V CDR1 and CDR2: SNHLY, FYNNEI. V gave up 7 bases and J gave up 3 bases, with 13 bases separating them. The CDR3 has 14 residues. Here the CDR3 DNA reads TGTGCCAGCAATCCCACGCGGACCAATCAGCCCCAGCATTTT. This translates into CASNPTRTNQPQHF.

For this clonotype: A much larger clonotype is one base distant, so this may be a read error. The chain carries TRBV9 and TRBJ1-1; D remains ambiguous. With 10 bases removed from V and 11 bases from J, the gap between germline ends came to 21 bases. Germline CDR1 SGDLS, CDR2 YYNGEE. CDR3 length: 12 amino acids. The CDR3 region has the DNA TGTGCCGGCAAGCCGGCGGCCCGAGGGGCTTTCTTT. Amino acid sequence: CAGKPAARGAFF.

As regards this clonotype: A much larger clone lies a single base off, so this may be a read error. This chain uses TRBV6-1 with TRBJ2-7; tentatively, D is TRBD2 (6 bases). The CDR3 is 17 amino acids. CDR1 and CDR2 from the germline V gene are MNHNS and SASEGT. The CDR3 region has the DNA TGTGCCAGCAGTGAAATAGTTGGCGGGACTTGGGGGTACGGGCAGTACTTC. This codes for CASSEIVGGTWGYGQYF.